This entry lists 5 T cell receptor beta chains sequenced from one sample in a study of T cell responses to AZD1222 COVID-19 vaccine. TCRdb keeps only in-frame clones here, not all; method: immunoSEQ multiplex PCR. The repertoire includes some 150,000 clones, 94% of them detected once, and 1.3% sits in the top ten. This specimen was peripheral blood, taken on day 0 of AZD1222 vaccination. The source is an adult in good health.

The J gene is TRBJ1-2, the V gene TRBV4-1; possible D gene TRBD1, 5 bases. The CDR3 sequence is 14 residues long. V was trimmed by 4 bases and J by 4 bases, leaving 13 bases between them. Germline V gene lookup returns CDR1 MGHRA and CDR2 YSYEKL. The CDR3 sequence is CASSPLQGVYGYTF. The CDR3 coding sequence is TGCGCCAGCAGCCCCCTTCAAGGGGTCTATGGCTACACCTTC.

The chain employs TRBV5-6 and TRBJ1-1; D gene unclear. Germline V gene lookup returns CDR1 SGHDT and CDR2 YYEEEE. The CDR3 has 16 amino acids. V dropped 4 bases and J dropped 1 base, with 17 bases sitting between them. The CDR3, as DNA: TGTGCCAGCAGCCGATCCGCCTTGATCGGGAACACTGAAGCTTTCTTT. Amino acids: CASSRSALIGNTEAFF.

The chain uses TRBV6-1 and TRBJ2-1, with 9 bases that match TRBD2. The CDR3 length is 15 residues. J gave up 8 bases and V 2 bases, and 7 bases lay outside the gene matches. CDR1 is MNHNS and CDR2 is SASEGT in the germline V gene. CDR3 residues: CASSERLAARHEQFF. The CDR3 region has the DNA TGTGCCAGCAGTGAAAGACTAGCGGCTCGGCATGAGCAGTTCTTC.

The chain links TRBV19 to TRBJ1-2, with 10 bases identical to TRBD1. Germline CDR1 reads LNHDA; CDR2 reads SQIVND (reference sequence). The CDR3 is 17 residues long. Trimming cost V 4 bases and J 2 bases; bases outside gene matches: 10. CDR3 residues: CASSKWTGGLTNYGYTF. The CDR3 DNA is TGTGCCAGTAGTAAGTGGACAGGGGGTCTCACCAACTATGGCTACACCTTC.

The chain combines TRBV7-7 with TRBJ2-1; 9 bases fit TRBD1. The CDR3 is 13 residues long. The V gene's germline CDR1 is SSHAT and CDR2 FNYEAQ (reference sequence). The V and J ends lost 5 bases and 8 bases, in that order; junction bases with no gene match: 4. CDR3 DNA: TGTGCCAGCAGCCCGGACAGGGGCGATGAGCAGTTCTTC. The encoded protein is CASSPDRGDEQFF.